These 16 T cell receptor beta chains originate from one sample sequenced in a study of graft-versus-host responses after intestinal transplantation. From the graft tissue, intraepithelial and lamina propria lymphocytes were released through processing. TCRdb keeps only in-frame clones here, not all; method: immunoSEQ multiplex PCR. The data hold 14,000 or so clones, with 77% observed a single time. The sequencing here drew on ileum tissue, taken roughly 28 days after intestinal transplant. The receptors derive from a human patient who received an intestinal transplant, so some T cells may come from the graft donor.

Here the CDR3 DNA reads TGCAGCGTTGGGACAGGCAATCAGCCCCAGCATTTT. Protein: CSVGTGNQPQHF. This sequence joins TRBV29-1 and TRBJ1-5; TRBD1 is a possible D gene (6 bases). Germline V gene sequence: CDR1 SQVTM, CDR2 ANQGSEA. There are 12 residues in the CDR3. Trimming stripped 4 bases from V and 2 bases from J, with 6 bases between.

The chain links TRBV4-2 to TRBJ2-1; no reliable D call. There are 13 residues in the CDR3. Germline V gene lookup returns CDR1 LGHNA and CDR2 YNFKEQ. Trimming removed 1 base from V and 8 bases from J, with 9 bases in between. The CDR3 coding sequence is TGTGCCAGCAGCCAAGGTCGCGCCTATGAGCAGTTCTTC. It codes for CASSQGRAYEQFF.

Written as DNA, the CDR3 is TGTGCCAGCAGCGTAGGCGACAGGAGCACAGATACGCAGTATTTT. Protein product: CASSVGDRSTDTQYF. The genes are TRBV9 and TRBJ2-3; D is perhaps TRBD1 (6 bases). The CDR3 is 15 amino acids. From germline, CDR1 is SGDLS and CDR2 YYNGEE. Trimming took 0 bases from V and 0 from J, leaving 8 bases between them. The whole variable domain, filled in from reference TRBV9 and TRBJ2-3, reads DSGVTQTPKHLITATGQRVTLRCSPRSGDLSVYWYQQSLDQGLQFLIQYYNGEERAKGNILERFSAQQFPDLHSELNLSSLELGDSALYFCASSVGDRSTDTQYFGPGTRLTVL.

In its sample, this clone was seen a few times. The chain links TRBV4-1 to TRBJ1-5; the match to TRBD1 covers 10 bases. This CDR3 contains 15 residues. Trimming took 4 bases from V and 3 from J; bases not matched to a gene: 3. Germline V gene lookup returns CDR1 MGHRA and CDR2 YSYEKL. The CDR3 nucleotides read TGCGCCAGCAGCCCGGACAGGGGGTCCAATCAGCCCCAGCATTTT. This gives the protein CASSPDRGSNQPQHF.

The chain links TRBV18 to TRBJ2-3; TRBD2 matches at 11 bases. The J segment lost 2 bases and the V segment lost 3 bases, leaving 1 base of the junction unmatched. Germline CDR1 reads KGHSH; CDR2 reads LQKENI. This CDR3 is 15 amino acids long. The CDR3 protein is CASSPGLAATDTQYF. The CDR3, as DNA: TGTGCCAGCTCACCGGGACTAGCGGCCACAGATACGCAGTATTTT.

This chain connects TRBV9 to TRBJ1-6; 10 nucleotides align to TRBD1. The junction had 9 bases not matched to a gene; V was cut back by 4 bases and J by 5 bases. CDR1 and CDR2 (germline): SGDLS, YYNGEE. CDR3 size: 17 residues. The CDR3 DNA follows: TGTGCCAGCAGCTTTACCGGGACAGGGGTACATAATTCACCCCTCCACTTT. This translates into CASSFTGTGVHNSPLHF.

This chain connects TRBV5-6 to TRBJ2-5, with D maybe TRBD2 (6 bases). V lost 4 bases and J lost 2, with 9 bases in between. The CDR3 is 13 residues long. Germline V gene lookup returns CDR1 SGHDT and CDR2 YYEEEE. As DNA, the CDR3 is TGTGCCAGCAGCCGGGACTTTCAAGAGACCCAGTACTTC. This codes for CASSRDFQETQYF.

The CDR3 here is CASSEGATYEQYF. CDR3 sequence (DNA): TGTGCCAGCAGTGAAGGCGCGACTTACGAGCAGTACTTC. This chain joins TRBV6-1 and TRBJ2-7; D ambiguous. The germline V gene has CDR1 MNHNS and CDR2 SASEGT. CDR3 size: 13 residues. Trimming removed 1 base from V and 4 bases from J, with 8 bases in between.

V and J are TRBV19 and TRBJ1-2; TRBD1 aligns across 10 bases. The CDR3 covers 14 residues. After removal of 6 bases from V and 5 bases from J, the junction contained 6 bases not matched to a gene. Germline lookup yields CDR1 LNHDA and CDR2 SQIVND (reference sequence). CDR3 sequence reads: CASSRQGAGYGYTF. The CDR3 coding sequence is TGTGCCAGTAGCCGACAGGGGGCTGGGTATGGCTACACCTTC. The entire variable domain, with the rest obtained from reference TRBV19 and TRBJ1-2, is as follows: DGGITQSPKYLFRKEGQNVTLSCEQNLNHDAMYWYRQDPGQGLRLIYYSQIVNDFQKGDIAEGYSVSREKKESFPLTVTSAQKNPTAFYLCASSRQGAGYGYTFGSGTRLTVV.

The chain is built from TRBV11-2 and TRBJ1-5; D is perhaps TRBD1 (6 bases). The CDR3 sequence is 15 residues long. The V end was cut by 5 bases, the J end by 7 bases, with 18 bases between. Germline CDR1 and CDR2: SGHAT and FQNNGV. The CDR3: CASSHNAGAGQPQHF. DNA for the CDR3: TGTGCCAGCAGCCACAATGCGGGGGCTGGCCAGCCCCAGCATTTT.

This clone was picked up a small number of times. V and J are TRBV5-1 and TRBJ1-1; D is ambiguous. Germline V gene lookup returns CDR1 SGHRS and CDR2 YFSETQ. Trimming removed 2 bases from V and 5 bases from J, with 7 bases in between. The CDR3 contains 12 residues. Written as DNA, the CDR3 is TGCGCCAGCAGCTTACAGTCGACTGAAGCTTTCTTT. It codes for CASSLQSTEAFF. Complete variable domain (other parts from reference TRBV5-1 and TRBJ1-1): KAGVTQTPRYLIKTRGQQVTLSCSPISGHRSVSWYQQTPGQGLQFLFEYFSETQRNKGNFPGRFSGRQFSNSRSEMNVSTLELGDSALYLCASSLQSTEAFFGQGTRLTVV.

The genes are TRBV18 and TRBJ2-5, with TRBD2 matching 10 bases. Germline CDR1 is KGHSH and CDR2 is LQKENI. The CDR3 consists of 17 residues. Trimming cost V 0 bases and J 1 base; bases outside gene matches: 5. CDR3 DNA: TGTGCCAGCTCACCACCAAAGGGACTAGCGTCCCAAGAGACCCAGTACTTC. This codes for CASSPPKGLASQETQYF.

The chain uses TRBV21-1 and TRBJ2-2; TRBD1, as called in the table, went unchecked against the DNA. TRBV21-1 is recorded as a pseudogene. This CDR3 region has 20 residues. The DNA of the CDR3 is TGTGCCAGCAGCAACACGACCGGGACAGGGGTAGTATCGGACACCGGGGAGCTGTTTTTT. Protein: CASSNTTGTGVVSDTGELFF.

The chain has TRBV11-2 and TRBJ2-1, with TRBD2 matching over 11 bases. The CDR3 consists of 15 residues. With V trimmed by 5 bases and J by 5 bases, 5 bases remained unmatched. The germline V gene encodes CDR1 SGHAT and CDR2 FQNNGV. CDR3 nucleotide sequence: TGTGCCAGCAGCCTGGGACTAGCGGATAACAATGAGCAGTTCTTC. Amino acids: CASSLGLADNNEQFF.

The J gene is TRBJ1-5, the V gene TRBV10-2; D remains ambiguous. V was cut by 6 bases and J by 0 bases, with 15 bases left in between. Germline CDR1 and CDR2: WSHSY and SAAADI. The CDR3 is 16 residues long. CDR3 nucleotides: TGCGCCAGCAGAGACAAAGGAGGCTATAGCAATCAGCCCCAGCATTTT. This sequence encodes CASRDKGGYSNQPQHF.

V gene TRBV5-1 combines with J gene TRBJ2-2; 11 bases fit TRBD2. CDR3 length: 16 amino acids. The V segment lost 3 bases and the J segment 0 bases; nucleotides outside the gene matches: 1. CDR1 is SGHRS and CDR2 is YFSETQ in the germline V gene. CDR3 residues: CASSWGLAANTGELFF. The CDR3 region has the DNA TGCGCCAGCAGCTGGGGACTAGCGGCGAACACCGGGGAGCTGTTTTTT.